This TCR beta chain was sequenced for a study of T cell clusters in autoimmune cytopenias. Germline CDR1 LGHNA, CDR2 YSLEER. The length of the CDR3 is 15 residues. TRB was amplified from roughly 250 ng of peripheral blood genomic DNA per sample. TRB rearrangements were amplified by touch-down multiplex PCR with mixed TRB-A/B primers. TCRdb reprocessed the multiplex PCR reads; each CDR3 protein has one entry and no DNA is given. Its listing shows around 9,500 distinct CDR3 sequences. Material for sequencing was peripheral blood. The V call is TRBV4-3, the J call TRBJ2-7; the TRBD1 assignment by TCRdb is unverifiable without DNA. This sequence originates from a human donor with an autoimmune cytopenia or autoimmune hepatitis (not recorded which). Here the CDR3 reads CASSQGTRETSEQYF.